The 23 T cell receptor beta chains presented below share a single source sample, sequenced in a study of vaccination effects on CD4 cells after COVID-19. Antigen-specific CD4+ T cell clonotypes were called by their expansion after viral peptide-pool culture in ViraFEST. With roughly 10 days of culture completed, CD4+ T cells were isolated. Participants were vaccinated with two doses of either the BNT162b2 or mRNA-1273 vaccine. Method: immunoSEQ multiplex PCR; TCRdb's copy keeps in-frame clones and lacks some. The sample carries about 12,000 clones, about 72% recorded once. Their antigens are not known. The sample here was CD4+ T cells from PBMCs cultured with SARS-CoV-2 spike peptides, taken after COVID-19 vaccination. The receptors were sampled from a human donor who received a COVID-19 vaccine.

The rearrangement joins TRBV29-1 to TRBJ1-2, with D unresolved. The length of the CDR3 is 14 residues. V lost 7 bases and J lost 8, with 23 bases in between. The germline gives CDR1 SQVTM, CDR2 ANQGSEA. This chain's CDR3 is CSAVPPDAPGGYTF. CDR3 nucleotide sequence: TGCAGCGCCGTCCCCCCGGACGCACCGGGGGGCTACACCTTC.

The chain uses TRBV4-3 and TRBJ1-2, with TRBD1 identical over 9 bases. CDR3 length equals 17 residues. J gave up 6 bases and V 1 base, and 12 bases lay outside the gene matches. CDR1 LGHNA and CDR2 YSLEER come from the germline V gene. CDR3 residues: CASSQAPMGQGVDGYTF. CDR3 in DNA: TGCGCCAGCAGCCAAGCTCCTATGGGACAGGGCGTCGATGGCTACACCTTC.

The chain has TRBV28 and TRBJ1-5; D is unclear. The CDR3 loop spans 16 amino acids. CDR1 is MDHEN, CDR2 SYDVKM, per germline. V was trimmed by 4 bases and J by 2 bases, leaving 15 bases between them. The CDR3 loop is CASSSLSGGGNQPQHF. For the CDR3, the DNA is TGTGCCAGCAGTTCCCTCTCGGGTGGGGGCAATCAGCCCCAGCATTTT. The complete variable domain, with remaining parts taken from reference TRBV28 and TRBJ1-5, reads DVKVTQSSRYLVKRTGEKVFLECVQDMDHENMFWYRQDPGLGLRLIYFSYDVKMKEKGDIPEGYSVSREKKERFSLILESASTNQTSMYLCASSSLSGGGNQPQHFGDGTRLSIL.

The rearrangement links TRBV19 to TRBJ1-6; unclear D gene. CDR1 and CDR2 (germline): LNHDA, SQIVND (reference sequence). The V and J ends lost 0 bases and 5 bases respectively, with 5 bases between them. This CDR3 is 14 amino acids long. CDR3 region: CASSIERNNSPLHF. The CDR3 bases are TGTGCCAGTAGTATAGAGAGGAATAATTCACCCCTCCACTTT.

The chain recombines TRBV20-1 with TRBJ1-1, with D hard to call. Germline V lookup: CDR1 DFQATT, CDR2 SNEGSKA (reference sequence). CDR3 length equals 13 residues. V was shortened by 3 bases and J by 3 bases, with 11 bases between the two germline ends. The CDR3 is CSASKTLDTEAFF. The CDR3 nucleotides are TGCAGTGCTAGTAAGACCCTTGACACTGAAGCTTTCTTT.

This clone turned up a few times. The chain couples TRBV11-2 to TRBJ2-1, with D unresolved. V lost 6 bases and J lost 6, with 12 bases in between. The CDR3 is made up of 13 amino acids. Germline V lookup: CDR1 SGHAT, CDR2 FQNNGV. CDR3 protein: CASSSVQRNEQFF. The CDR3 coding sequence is TGTGCCAGCAGTTCAGTCCAGCGCAATGAGCAGTTCTTC.

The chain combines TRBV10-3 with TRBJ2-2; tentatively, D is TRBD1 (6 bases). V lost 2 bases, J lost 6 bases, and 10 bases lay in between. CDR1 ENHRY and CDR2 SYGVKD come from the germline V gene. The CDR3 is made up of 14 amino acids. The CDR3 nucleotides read TGTGCCATCAGTGAGGCACAGGGCGCCGGGGAGCTGTTTTTT. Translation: CAISEAQGAGELFF.

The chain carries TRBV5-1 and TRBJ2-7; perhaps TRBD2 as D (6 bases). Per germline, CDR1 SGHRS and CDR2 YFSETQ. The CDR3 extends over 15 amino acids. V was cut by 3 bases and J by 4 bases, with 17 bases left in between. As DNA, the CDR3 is TGCGCCAGCAGCTCCCTGGGGGGTAATAAGTACGAGCAGTACTTC. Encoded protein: CASSSLGGNKYEQYF. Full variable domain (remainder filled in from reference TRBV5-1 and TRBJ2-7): KAGVTQTPRYLIKTRGQQVTLSCSPISGHRSVSWYQQTPGQGLQFLFEYFSETQRNKGNFPGRFSGRQFSNSRSEMNVSTLELGDSALYLCASSSLGGNKYEQYFGPGTRLTVT.

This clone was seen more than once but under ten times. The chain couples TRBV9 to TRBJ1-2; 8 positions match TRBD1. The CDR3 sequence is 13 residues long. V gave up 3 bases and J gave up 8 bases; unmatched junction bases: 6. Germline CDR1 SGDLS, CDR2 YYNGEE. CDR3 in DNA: TGTGCCAGCAGCGAGGGGGACAGGATGGGCTACACCTTC. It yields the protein CASSEGDRMGYTF.

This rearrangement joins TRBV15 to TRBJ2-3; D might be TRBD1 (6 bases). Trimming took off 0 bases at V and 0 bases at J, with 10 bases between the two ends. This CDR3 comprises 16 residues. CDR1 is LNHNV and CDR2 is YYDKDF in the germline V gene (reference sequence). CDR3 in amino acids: CATSREWDTSTDTQYF. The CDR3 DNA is TGTGCCACCAGCAGAGAATGGGACACTAGCACAGATACGCAGTATTTT. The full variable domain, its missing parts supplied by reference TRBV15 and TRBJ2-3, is DAMVIQNPRYQVTQFGKPVTLSCSQTLNHNVMYWYQQKSSQAPKLLFHYYDKDFNNEADTPDNFQSRRPNTSFCFLDIRSPGLGDTAMYLCATSREWDTSTDTQYFGPGTRLTVL.

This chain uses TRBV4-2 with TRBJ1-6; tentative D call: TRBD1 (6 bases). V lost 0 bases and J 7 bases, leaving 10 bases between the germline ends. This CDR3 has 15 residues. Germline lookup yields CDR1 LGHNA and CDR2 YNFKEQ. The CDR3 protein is CASSQEPQGNSPLHF. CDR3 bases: TGTGCCAGCAGCCAAGAACCCCAGGGGAATTCACCCCTCCACTTT.

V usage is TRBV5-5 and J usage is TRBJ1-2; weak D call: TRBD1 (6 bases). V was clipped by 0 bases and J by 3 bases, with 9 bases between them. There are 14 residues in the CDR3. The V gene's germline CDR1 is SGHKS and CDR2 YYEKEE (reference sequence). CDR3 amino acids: CASSLGQGYYGYTF. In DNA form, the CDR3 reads TGTGCCAGCAGCTTGGGGCAGGGGTACTATGGCTACACCTTC.

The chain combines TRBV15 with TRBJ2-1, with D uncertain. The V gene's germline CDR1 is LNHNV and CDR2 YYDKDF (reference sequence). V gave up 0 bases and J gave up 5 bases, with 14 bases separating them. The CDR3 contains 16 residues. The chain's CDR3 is CATSREVITDDNEQFF. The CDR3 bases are TGTGCCACCAGCAGAGAAGTCATCACCGACGACAATGAGCAGTTCTTC.

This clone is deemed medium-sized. For the CDR3, the DNA is TGTGCCAGCAACAAACAGCTGAACACTGAAGCTTTCTTT. It translates to CASNKQLNTEAFF. The V and J genes are TRBV7-2 and TRBJ1-1; the D is unclear. CDR1 is SGHTA, CDR2 FQGNSA, per germline. The V end was cut by 7 bases, the J end by 0 bases, with 9 bases between. The CDR3 covers 13 residues.

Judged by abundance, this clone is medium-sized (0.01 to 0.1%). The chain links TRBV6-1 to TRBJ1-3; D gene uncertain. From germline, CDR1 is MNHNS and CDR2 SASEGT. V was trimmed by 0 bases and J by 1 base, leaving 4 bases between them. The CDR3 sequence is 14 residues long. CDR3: CASSEAGSGNTIYF. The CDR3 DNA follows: TGTGCCAGCAGTGAAGCAGGGTCTGGAAACACCATATATTTT.

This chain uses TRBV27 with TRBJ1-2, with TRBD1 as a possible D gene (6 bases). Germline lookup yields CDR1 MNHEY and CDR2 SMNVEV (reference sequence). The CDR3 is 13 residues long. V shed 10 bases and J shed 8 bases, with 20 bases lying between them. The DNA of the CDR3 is TGTGCCACCAAACTACAGGGTTCCCGGGGCTACACCTTC. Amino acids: CATKLQGSRGYTF.

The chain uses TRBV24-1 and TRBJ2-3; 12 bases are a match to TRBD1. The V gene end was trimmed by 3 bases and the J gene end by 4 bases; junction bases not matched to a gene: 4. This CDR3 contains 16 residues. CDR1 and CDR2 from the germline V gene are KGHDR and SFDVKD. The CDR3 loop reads CATSDGTGGAADTQYF. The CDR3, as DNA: TGTGCCACCAGTGATGGGACAGGGGGCGCGGCAGATACGCAGTATTTT.

This chain's CDR3 is CSVEDRLAGMTDTQYF. As DNA, the CDR3 is TGCAGCGTTGAAGATCGACTAGCGGGAATGACAGATACGCAGTATTTT. V gene TRBV29-1 combines with J gene TRBJ2-3, with 11 bases identical to TRBD2. This CDR3 spans 16 amino acids. Per the germline V gene, CDR1 is SQVTM and CDR2 is ANQGSEA. Trimming at V came to 0 bases and at J to 3 bases, leaving 5 bases not matched to a gene.

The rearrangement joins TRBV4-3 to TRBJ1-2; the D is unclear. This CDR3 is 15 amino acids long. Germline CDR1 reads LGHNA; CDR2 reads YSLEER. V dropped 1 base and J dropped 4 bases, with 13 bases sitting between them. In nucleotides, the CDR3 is TGCGCCAGCAGCCAAGCCCGGACTGACCTCTATGGCTACACCTTC. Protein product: CASSQARTDLYGYTF.

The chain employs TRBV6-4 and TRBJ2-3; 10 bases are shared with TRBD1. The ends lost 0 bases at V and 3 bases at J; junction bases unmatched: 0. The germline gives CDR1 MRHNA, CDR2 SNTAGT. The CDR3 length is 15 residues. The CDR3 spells CASSDSGQGTDTQYF. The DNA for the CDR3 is TGTGCCAGCAGTGACTCGGGACAGGGGACAGATACGCAGTATTTT.

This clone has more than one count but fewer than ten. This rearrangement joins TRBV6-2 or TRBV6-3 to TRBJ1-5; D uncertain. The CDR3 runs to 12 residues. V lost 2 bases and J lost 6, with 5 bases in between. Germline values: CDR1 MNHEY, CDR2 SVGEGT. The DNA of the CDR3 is TGTGCCAGCAGTTACAGGCTTCAGCCCCAGCATTTT. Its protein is CASSYRLQPQHF.

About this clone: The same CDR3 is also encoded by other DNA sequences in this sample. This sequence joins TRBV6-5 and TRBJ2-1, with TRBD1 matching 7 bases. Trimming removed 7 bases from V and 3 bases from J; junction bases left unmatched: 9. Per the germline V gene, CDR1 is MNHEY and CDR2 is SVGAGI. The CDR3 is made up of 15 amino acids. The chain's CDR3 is CASNQGVGVYNEQFF. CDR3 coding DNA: TGTGCCAGCAACCAGGGGGTAGGGGTCTACAATGAGCAGTTCTTC.

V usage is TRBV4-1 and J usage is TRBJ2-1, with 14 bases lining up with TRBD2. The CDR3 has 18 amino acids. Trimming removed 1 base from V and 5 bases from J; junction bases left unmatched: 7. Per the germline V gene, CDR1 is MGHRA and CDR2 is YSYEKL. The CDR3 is CASSQGLAGGPRHNEQFF. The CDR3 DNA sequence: TGCGCCAGCAGCCAAGGACTAGCGGGGGGGCCAAGACACAATGAGCAGTTCTTC.